The clone carrying this T cell receptor (beta chain) was detected many times. Its target is unknown. The data were obtained in a study of T cells in Graves' hyperthyroidism and ophthalmopathy. Study in general: Peripheral blood samples were taken at initial diagnosis, prior to any treatment. Points from the study as a whole: Ophthalmopathy got predicted by the model a median roughly 6.4 months before its onset.

The CDR3 length is 15 residues. V was clipped by 0 bases and J by 0 bases, with 8 bases between them. Germline values: CDR1 SGHRS, CDR2 YFSETQ. The TCR beta CDR3 regions underwent amplification using RNA transcripts as the source. TCR CDR3 underwent first-round RT-PCR with the HTBI primer set. TCRdb independently ran MiXCR on the multiplex PCR reads; one entry per CDR3 protein. The sample shows about 640,000 distinct CDR3 sequences, less than 25% of them seen only once. Those patients with uncontrolled infection, other autoimmune disease, pregnancy or lactation were excluded. Diagnoses were established using clinical symptoms, serum thyroxine and TRAb, thyroid ultrasound and orbital computed tomography.

V usage is TRBV5-1 and J usage is TRBJ2-3, with D unclear. The clonotype comes from a young man with Graves' ophthalmopathy. Material for sequencing was blood. The DNA for the CDR3 is TGCGCCAGCAGCTTGGCCCAGACTAGCACAGATACGCAGTATTTT. Residues: CASSLAQTSTDTQYF.